This T cell receptor beta chain was profiled in a study of blood T cells in healthy people across ages. PCR was performed a second time for roughly 7 to 11 cycles using a sample-barcoded 5' primer and a J-beta primer mix. TCRdb re-derived calls from the 5' RACE reads in MiXCR, one entry per CDR3 protein. The repertoire holds hundreds of thousands of distinct CDR3 sequences, with roughly 60% as singletons. Deletions cut 1 base from V and 5 bases from J, with 7 bases between. Germline assignment: CDR1 SEHNR and CDR2 FQNEAQ (reference sequence). The CDR3 has 13 residues. The table lists this clonotype with a count of one.

V and J are TRBV7-9 and TRBJ2-3; D may be TRBD1 (5 bases). The sequenced sample was blood. The sequence came from a man aged 25 to 40 in good health. The CDR3 spells CASSLVQEDTQYF. The CDR3 nucleotides are TGTGCCAGCAGCTTAGTACAGGAAGATACGCAGTATTTT.